Below, 30 T cell receptor beta chains from the same sample are listed, as sequenced in a study of control samples from healthy donors and cancer patients. The table came from immunoSEQ multiplex PCR; TCRdb's copy has only in-frame clones and leaves some out. Here the sample spans about 110,000 clones, around 89% being singletons. Specimen: blood. Source of these receptors: a woman aged 50 to 60 in good health.

The gene calls are TRBV4-1 and TRBJ2-2; D gene uncertain. This CDR3 contains 17 residues. V shed 2 bases and J shed 5 bases, with 18 bases lying between them. CDR1 MGHRA and CDR2 YSYEKL come from the germline V gene. CDR3 nucleotides: TGCGCCAGCAGCCAAAAGTCCCGGGCCCAGAGAACCGGGGAGCTGTTTTTT. It encodes CASSQKSRAQRTGELFF.

The chain is built from TRBV18 and TRBJ2-6; 8 nucleotides agree with TRBD1. The trim removed 6 bases at V and 0 bases at J, leaving 10 bases unmatched. Germline-derived CDR1 and CDR2 are KGHSH and LQKENI. The CDR3 sequence is 18 residues long. The CDR3, as DNA: TGTGCCAGCTCCAGCACCGGACAGGGAGCCTCTGGGGCCAACGTCCTGACTTTC. This translates into CASSSTGQGASGANVLTF.

The chain recombines TRBV7-8 with TRBJ2-7, with a weak D call TRBD2 (5 bases). V lost 1 base to trimming and J lost 1 base, with 5 bases between them. This CDR3 has 13 amino acids. Germline lookup yields CDR1 SGHVS and CDR2 FQNEAQ. CDR3 residues: CASSLERSYEQYV. The CDR3 DNA reads TGTGCCAGCAGCTTAGAGCGGTCCTACGAGCAGTACGTC.

The chain is built from TRBV21-1 and TRBJ1-6. TRBV21-1 is classified as a pseudogene. The CDR3 spans 9 residues. The CDR3 spells CATSSPLHF. CDR3 coding DNA: TGTGCCACCAGTTCACCCCTCCACTTT.

The chain carries TRBV23-1 and TRBJ1-5; 7 bases are a match to TRBD1. TRBV23-1 is reported as an ORF; its role is uncertain. The length of the CDR3 is 16 residues. V gave up 7 bases and J gave up 6 bases; unmatched junction bases: 15. The DNA of the CDR3 is TGCGCCAGCACCCCAGCCCCCGCCGGGACAGCTCAGCCCCAGCATTTT. It yields the protein CASTPAPAGTAQPQHF.

The V call is TRBV11-1, the J call TRBJ2-1, with D hard to call. Germline V gene lookup returns CDR1 SGHAT and CDR2 FQDESV (reference sequence). CDR3 size: 13 residues. With 5 bases removed from V and 5 bases from J, the gap between germline ends came to 10 bases. CDR3 in amino acids: CASSPYYNNEQFF. Written as DNA, the CDR3 is TGTGCCAGCAGCCCGTATTATAACAATGAGCAGTTCTTC.

The chain has TRBV12-5 and TRBJ1-2; D unresolved. The germline V gene has CDR1 LGHNT and CDR2 FRNRAP. This CDR3 has 13 amino acids. Trimming removed 1 base from V and 3 bases from J, with 6 bases in between. In DNA form, the CDR3 reads TGTGCTAGTGGTTTGGGAAGGGACTATGGCTACACCTTC. This translates into CASGLGRDYGYTF.

The chain has TRBV7-7 and TRBJ2-3; TRBD1 matches 7 bases. The germline gives CDR1 SSHAT, CDR2 FNYEAQ (reference sequence). This CDR3 comprises 14 residues. V trimming: 3 bases; J trimming: 4 bases; junction bases outside the gene matches: 4. CDR3 sequence reads: CASSFSTGADTQYF. CDR3 DNA: TGTGCCAGCAGCTTCTCTACAGGGGCAGATACGCAGTATTTT.

The chain uses TRBV4-1 and TRBJ2-1; D gene unclear. V was clipped by 8 bases and J by 4 bases, with 12 bases between them. The germline V gene encodes CDR1 MGHRA and CDR2 YSYEKL. The CDR3 spans 13 residues. The CDR3 DNA reads TGCGCCAGCGGCGTCGGAAATTACAATGAGCAGTTCTTC. Translating gives CASGVGNYNEQFF.

This clone occurred once. The chain links TRBV6-5 to TRBJ2-3; D gene uncertain. Germline CDR1 and CDR2: MNHEY and SVGAGI. Trimming removed 5 bases at V and 0 bases at J, with 12 bases between. The CDR3 contains 15 residues. CDR3 in DNA: TGTGCCAGCAGTACCCTCATGGATAGCACAGATACGCAGTATTTT. The encoded protein is CASSTLMDSTDTQYF.

The chain joins TRBV28 to TRBJ1-5; 9 bases match TRBD1. Germline assignment: CDR1 MDHEN and CDR2 SYDVKM. The CDR3 is 17 residues long. The J segment lost 2 bases and the V segment lost 4 bases, leaving 9 bases of the junction unmatched. CDR3 in amino acids: CASSSGQGLEGNQPQHF. In nucleotides, the CDR3 is TGTGCCAGCAGTTCGGGACAGGGTTTAGAAGGCAATCAGCCCCAGCATTTT.

Concerning this clone: The germline gene is not matched at one end of the junction; a read error may be the cause. V usage is TRBV18 and J usage is TRBJ1-2; the match to TRBD1 covers 7 bases. The CDR3 is 15 amino acids. Per germline, CDR1 KGHSH and CDR2 LQKENI. The CDR3 loop reads CASSPQGIGDYGYTF. CDR3 in DNA: TGTGCCAGCTCGCCACAGGGGATAGGGGACTATGGCTACACCTTC.

This clone was counted only a few times. The chain combines TRBV25-1 with TRBJ1-1; D possibly corresponds to TRBD1 (5 bases). This CDR3 has 12 residues. The germline gives CDR1 MGHDK, CDR2 SYGVNS. Trimming pared 7 bases from V and 7 bases from J, leaving 13 bases between. DNA for the CDR3: TGTGCCAGCAAGGGAGCGCAGGGTGAAGCTTTCTTT. Translated, it gives CASKGAQGEAFF.

V gene TRBV5-5 combines with J gene TRBJ1-2; 7 bases match TRBD1. The CDR3 extends over 15 amino acids. V trimming: 2 bases; J trimming: 0 bases; junction bases outside the gene matches: 4. Germline CDR1 SGHKS, CDR2 YYEKEE (reference sequence). The CDR3 bases are TGTGCCAGCAGCTTTACAGGGGCGTCTAACTATGGCTACACCTTC. Protein product: CASSFTGASNYGYTF.

V is TRBV24-1 and J is TRBJ2-1, with unresolved D. V lost 9 bases and J 6 bases, leaving 8 bases between the germline ends. CDR1 is KGHDR and CDR2 is SFDVKD in the germline V gene. The CDR3 has 11 residues. CDR3 residues: CATGVGNEQFF. CDR3 coding DNA: TGTGCCACCGGGGTCGGCAATGAGCAGTTCTTC.

This chain uses TRBV4-3 with TRBJ1-1, with 7 bases matching TRBD1. CDR3 length: 15 residues. CDR1 and CDR2 from the germline V gene are LGHNA and YSLEER. V gave up 0 bases and J gave up 1 base; unmatched junction bases: 2. The CDR3 sequence is CASSQDRTGNTEAFF. The DNA for the CDR3 is TGCGCCAGCAGCCAAGACCGGACAGGGAACACTGAAGCTTTCTTT.

The gene calls are TRBV19 and TRBJ1-4; no clear D. This CDR3 is 13 amino acids long. CDR1 is LNHDA and CDR2 is SQIVND in the germline V gene (reference sequence). V was shortened by 0 bases and J by 8 bases, with 7 bases between the two germline ends. CDR3 amino acids: CASSIEWREKLFF. The CDR3 DNA is TGTGCCAGTAGTATAGAGTGGCGGGAAAAACTGTTTTTT.

The chain carries TRBV5-1 and TRBJ2-2; D may be TRBD1 or TRBD2 (5 bases each). Trimming took off 4 bases at V and 7 bases at J, with 20 bases between the two ends. Germline CDR1 and CDR2: SGHRS and YFSETQ. This CDR3 contains 16 residues. This CDR3 reads CASSVELGADGGELFF. CDR3 bases: TGCGCCAGCAGCGTCGAGCTCGGGGCTGACGGCGGGGAGCTGTTTTTT.

The V and J genes are TRBV19 and TRBJ2-7; D is possibly TRBD1 or TRBD2 (5 bases each). The CDR3 totals 14 residues. CDR1 and CDR2 from the germline V gene are LNHDA and SQIVND (reference sequence). The CDR3 coding sequence is TGTGCCAGTTCCCCTGGGGCTAGCTCCCACGAGCAGTACGTC. Translated, it gives CASSPGASSHEQYV.

The chain carries TRBV24-1 and TRBJ2-5; D assignment may be TRBD1 or TRBD2 (5 bases each). The V gene's germline CDR1 is KGHDR and CDR2 SFDVKD. The V end lost 5 bases, the J end lost 2 bases, and 11 bases lay between the germline ends. This CDR3 region has 14 residues. CDR3 in DNA: TGTGCCACCAGTGTTGGGGGAAGGCAAGAGACCCAGTACTTC. This translates into CATSVGGRQETQYF.

J is TRBJ2-5 and V is TRBV18; maybe TRBD1 (5 bases). From germline, CDR1 is KGHSH and CDR2 LQKENI. V was cut by 6 bases and J by 0 bases, with 8 bases left in between. The CDR3 sequence is 13 residues long. The CDR3 is CASSRQNQETQYF. The CDR3 region has the DNA TGTGCCAGCTCGCGACAGAACCAAGAGACCCAGTACTTC.

This rearrangement joins TRBV7-2 to TRBJ2-5; D remains ambiguous. V lost 0 bases and J lost 4, with 9 bases in between. The length of the CDR3 is 14 residues. Germline V gene sequence: CDR1 SGHTA, CDR2 FQGNSA. The CDR3 DNA reads as TGTGCCAGCAGCTTAGCAGGGTTAGGAGAGACCCAGTACTTC. Translating gives CASSLAGLGETQYF.

This clone was picked up one time. The chain has TRBV5-4 and TRBJ2-3, with TRBD2 matching over 7 bases. Trimming at V came to 1 base and at J to 2 bases, leaving 1 base not matched to a gene. The CDR3 runs to 14 residues. In germline, CDR1 is SGHNT, CDR2 YYREEE (reference sequence). CDR3 sequence: CASSLRGVTDTQYF. In nucleotides, the CDR3 is TGTGCCAGCAGCTTGCGGGGGGTCACAGATACGCAGTATTTT.

This chain joins TRBV2 and TRBJ1-4, with 8 positions matching TRBD1. Germline V CDR1 and CDR2: SNHLY, FYNNEI. This CDR3 comprises 15 residues. V lost 10 bases to trimming and J lost 7 bases; unmatched junction nucleotides: 14. CDR3 DNA: TGTGCCATCCACCCCTCGCAGGGGGCGGGTGAAAAACTGTTTTTT. Amino acids: CAIHPSQGAGEKLFF.

The chain is built from TRBV19 and TRBJ1-2; the match to TRBD1 covers 7 bases. This CDR3 has 14 amino acids. CDR1 is LNHDA and CDR2 is SQIVND in the germline V gene (reference sequence). V shed 4 bases, J shed 4 bases, and the junction held 6 bases outside the gene matches. CDR3 loop: CASSTPGQLYGYTF. The CDR3 DNA reads as TGTGCCAGTAGTACTCCGGGACAGCTCTATGGCTACACCTTC.

The CDR3 DNA sequence: TGCGCCAGCAGCCAAGATCGAGGGCCTTGGGATGAGCAGTTCTTC. It specifies CASSQDRGPWDEQFF. The V call is TRBV4-3, the J call TRBJ2-1, with D possibly matching TRBD2 (5 bases). The ends were cut back, 0 bases at V and 8 bases at J, with 14 bases in the middle. There are 15 residues in the CDR3. The germline V gene encodes CDR1 LGHNA and CDR2 YSLEER.

This sequence joins TRBV11-2 and TRBJ2-1, with no clear D. Deletions cut 0 bases from V and 0 bases from J, with 9 bases between. Germline CDR1 reads SGHAT; CDR2 reads FQNNGV. The CDR3 is 16 amino acids. As DNA, the CDR3 is TGTGCCAGCAGCTTAGATTTAAAACGCTCCTACAATGAGCAGTTCTTC. Protein sequence: CASSLDLKRSYNEQFF.

V and J are TRBV11-2 and TRBJ1-1, with D uncertain. The V gene's germline CDR1 is SGHAT and CDR2 FQNNGV. With 3 bases removed from V and 2 bases from J, the gap between germline ends came to 13 bases. The CDR3 is made up of 15 amino acids. CDR3 nucleotides: TGTGCCAGCAGCTTTAAGGGAACTATAAACACTGAAGCTTTCTTT. Its translation: CASSFKGTINTEAFF. The full variable domain, in which reference TRBV11-2 and TRBJ1-1 provide the parts outside the CDR3, is EAGVAQSPRYKIIEKRQSVAFWCNPISGHATLYWYQQILGQGPKLLIQFQNNGVVDDSQLPKDRFSAERLKGVDSTLKIQPAKLEDSAVYLCASSFKGTINTEAFFGQGTRLTVV.

The J gene is TRBJ2-1, the V gene TRBV15; D is uncertain. Trimming removed 5 bases from V and 6 bases from J, with 8 bases in between. CDR1 is LNHNV, CDR2 YYDKDF, per germline (reference sequence). The CDR3 runs to 12 residues. Written as DNA, the CDR3 is TGTGCCACCAGCGATTGGGGCAATGAGCAGTTCTTC. It is translated as CATSDWGNEQFF.

The gene calls are TRBV18 and TRBJ2-7; possible D gene TRBD1, 7 bases. Trimming cost V 1 base and J 2 bases, with 18 bases left between them. Germline V gives CDR1 KGHSH, CDR2 LQKENI. The CDR3 length is 17 residues. The CDR3 spells CASSPRTRGTATYEQYF. In DNA, the CDR3 is TGTGCCAGCTCACCACGGACTCGCGGGACAGCAACCTACGAGCAGTACTTC.